This T cell receptor (beta chain) stems from a study of blood T cell repertoires in COVID-19. About the study: COVID-19 samples from acute and convalescent phases originated in the United States, Italy and Spain. T cells, B-cell-depleted T cells, or PBMCs provided the cDNA or gDNA that served as material.

Trimming shortened V by 3 bases and J by 4 bases, and 18 bases separated the two germline ends. The germline V gene has CDR1 SGHAT and CDR2 FQNNGV. CDR3 length: 16 residues. Authors' processing steps: Researchers report that nucleated cell counts were estimated from reference gene primer amplification. The assay was immunoSEQ multiplex PCR, and TCRdb's table has in-frame clones only and misses some. Clone size and V and J calls were adopted from that table, with D and trimming inferred from the DNA. The repertoire holds about 170,000 clones, 80% to 90% seen once, with approximately 2.6% in the top ten. Seattle cases were enrolled at active infection and followed longitudinally.

The rearrangement uses TRBV11-2 and TRBJ1-1; tentatively, D is TRBD1 (5 bases). The sample was peripheral blood. The source is a woman older than 75 with COVID-19, enrolled during active disease. The CDR3 nucleotides read TGTGCCAGCAGCTTTTATCAGGGAGGTGGGGCCACTGAAGCTTTCTTT. This gives the protein CASSFYQGGGATEAFF.